What follows is one TCR beta chain and its context. Its antigen is still unknown. Participating donors were healthy, HIV-negative adults free of recent acute infections or vaccinations. The data stem from a study of shared clonotypes between healthy human individuals. Study results and caveats: Read depth was anticipated to influence clonotype sharing among donors. The naive CD4 repertoires of several donors were compared, and around 5% of clonotypes were shared.

Germline V gene data show CDR1 as SGHRS and CDR2 as YFSETQ. Between the trimmed V and J ends, which lost 4 bases and 8 bases, there was a span of 15 bases. The CDR3 runs to 13 residues. Profiling relied on immunoSEQ multiplex PCR, and the TCRdb table lists in-frame clones only, not all of them. The sample lists approximately 2.3 million clones; over 90% were seen once. Sequences were obtained from naive CD4+ T cells from PBMCs. Subset: CD45RA+ positively selected. This rearrangement joins TRBV5-1 to TRBJ1-2; a weak D match, TRBD1 (5 bases). The origin of this receptor is a man between 18 and 29 years old in good health. Some clones in this sample may be carry-over from other donors' samples. Here the CDR3 DNA reads TGCGCCAGCAGCCCGGACACAGCCGGAGGCTACACCTTC. Its translation: CASSPDTAGGYTF.